Listed below are T cell receptor beta chains from one sample, sequenced in a study of blood T cell repertoires in COVID-19. Profiling relied on immunoSEQ multiplex PCR, and the TCRdb table lists in-frame clones only, not all of them. Of about 120,000 clones listed, roughly 89% are singletons. The sample comprised PBMCs or T cells enriched from blood (not recorded which). These receptors all come from a woman in her 30s who had recovered from COVID-19. CDR3s include the opening cysteine and the closing phenylalanine or tryptophan. A D gene is named only where the DNA matches it firmly.

CDR3: CASSLASSGRYNEQFF
DNA: TGTGCCAGCAGCTTAGCGTCTAGCGGGAGATACAATGAGCAGTTCTTC
V: TRBV7-2
J: TRBJ2-1
D: TRBD2

CDR3: CASSSSGTSYNEQFF
DNA: TGTGCCAGCAGCTCGAGCGGGACATCCTACAATGAGCAGTTCTTC
V: TRBV7-2
J: TRBJ2-1
D: -

CDR3: CASSAGINTEAFF
DNA: TGTGCCAGCAGCGCCGGGATAAACACTGAAGCTTTCTTT
V: TRBV9
J: TRBJ1-1
D: -

CDR3: CASSGTGGSVYNEQFF
DNA: TGTGCCAGCAGTGGGACAGGGGGTTCAGTCTACAATGAGCAGTTCTTC
V: TRBV2
J: TRBJ2-1
D: TRBD1

CDR3: CASSLVWTTTGELFF
DNA: TGCGCCAGCAGCTTGGTTTGGACTACCACCGGGGAGCTGTTTTTT
V: TRBV5-1
J: TRBJ2-2
D: -

CDR3: CASSLATGIQSEKLFF
DNA: TGTGCCAGCAGCTTAGCGACAGGAATACAATCTGAAAAACTGTTTTTT
V: TRBV7-8
J: TRBJ1-4
D: -

CDR3: CASSPLSTDTQYF
DNA: TGTGCCAGCTCACCCCTGAGCACAGATACGCAGTATTTT
V: TRBV18
J: TRBJ2-3
D: -

CDR3: CASRTDRGSYEQYF
DNA: TGTGCCAGCAGAACGGACAGGGGAAGCTACGAGCAGTACTTC
V: TRBV27
J: TRBJ2-7
D: TRBD1

CDR3: CASRGGQGSYNEQFF
DNA: TGTGCCAGCAGGGGGGGACAGGGCTCCTACAATGAGCAGTTCTTC
V: TRBV2
J: TRBJ2-1
D: TRBD1

CDR3: CASSSMNQPQHF
DNA: TGTGCCAGCAGCTCCATGAATCAGCCCCAGCATTTT
V: TRBV7-9
J: TRBJ1-5
D: -